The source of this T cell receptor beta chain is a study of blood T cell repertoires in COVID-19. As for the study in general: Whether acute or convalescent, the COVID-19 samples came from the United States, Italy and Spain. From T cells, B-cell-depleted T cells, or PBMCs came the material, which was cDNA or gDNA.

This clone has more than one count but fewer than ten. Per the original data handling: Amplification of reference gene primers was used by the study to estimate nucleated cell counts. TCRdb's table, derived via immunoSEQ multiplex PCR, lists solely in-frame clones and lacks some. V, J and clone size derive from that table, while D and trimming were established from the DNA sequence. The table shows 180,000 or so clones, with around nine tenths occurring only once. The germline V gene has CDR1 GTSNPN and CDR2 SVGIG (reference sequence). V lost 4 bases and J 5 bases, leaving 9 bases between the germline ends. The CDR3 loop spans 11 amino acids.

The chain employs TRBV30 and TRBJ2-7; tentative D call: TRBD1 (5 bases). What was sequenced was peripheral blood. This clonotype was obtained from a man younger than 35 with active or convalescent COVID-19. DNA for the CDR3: TGTGCCTGGACACAGGCACACGAGCAGTACTTC. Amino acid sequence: CAWTQAHEQYF.